This T cell receptor beta chain was observed in a study of blood T cell repertoires in COVID-19. Looking at the study overall: Both acute and convalescent COVID-19 samples were obtained from the United States, Italy and Spain.

The ends were cut back, 2 bases at V and 0 bases at J, with 17 bases in the middle. Germline V gene sequence: CDR1 SNHLY, CDR2 FYNNEI. The CDR3 sequence is 18 residues long. Here immunoSEQ multiplex PCR was the method, and the copy in TCRdb shows in-frame clones only, minus some. The sample lists about 220,000 clones, approximately 80% seen once, with around 13% in the top ten. The chain uses TRBV2 and TRBJ1-5; a possible D gene is TRBD1 (6 bases). This TCR was recovered from a human donor in a cohort sampled during active COVID-19. Sequencing was done on a sample of peripheral blood. CDR3 amino acids: CASSEWIIRGYSNQPQHF. The DNA of the CDR3 is TGTGCCAGCAGTGAATGGATAATCAGGGGATATAGCAATCAGCCCCAGCATTTT.